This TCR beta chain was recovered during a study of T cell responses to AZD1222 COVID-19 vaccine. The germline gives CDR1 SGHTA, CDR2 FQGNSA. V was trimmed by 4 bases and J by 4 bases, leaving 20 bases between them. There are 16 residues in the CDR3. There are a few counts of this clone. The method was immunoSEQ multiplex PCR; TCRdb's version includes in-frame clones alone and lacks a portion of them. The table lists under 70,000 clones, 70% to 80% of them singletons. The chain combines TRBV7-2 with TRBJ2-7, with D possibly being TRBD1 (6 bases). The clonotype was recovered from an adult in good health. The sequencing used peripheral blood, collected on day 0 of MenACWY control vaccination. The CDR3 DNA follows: TGTGCCAGCAGCTCAGGGTCTAGGACAGCCTATTACGAGCAGTACTTC. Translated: CASSSGSRTAYYEQYF.